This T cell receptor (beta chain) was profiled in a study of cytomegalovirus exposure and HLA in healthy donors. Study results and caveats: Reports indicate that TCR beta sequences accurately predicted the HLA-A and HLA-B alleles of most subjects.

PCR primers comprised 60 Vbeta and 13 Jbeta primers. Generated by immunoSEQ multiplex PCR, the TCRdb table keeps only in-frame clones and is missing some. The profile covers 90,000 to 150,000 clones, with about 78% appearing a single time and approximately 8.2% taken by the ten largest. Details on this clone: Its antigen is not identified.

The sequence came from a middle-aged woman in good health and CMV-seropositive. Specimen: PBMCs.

CDR3 in DNA: TGTGCCAGCAGGACAGGGACATACCCTGAAGCTTTCTTT. As protein: CASRTGTYPEAFF. This sequence joins TRBV6-1 and TRBJ1-1; 7 bases align to TRBD1. Trimming took 6 bases from V and 6 from J; bases not matched to a gene: 7. The CDR3 is 13 residues long. CDR1 MNHNS and CDR2 SASEGT come from the germline V gene.